The source of this TCR beta chain is a study of blood T cells in healthy people across ages (dated by TCRdb to about 2015). A note on the overall study: In model experiments, roughly one uniquely barcoded TCR beta cDNA molecule per two T cells was captured by template switching. The study measured age-related changes in TCR beta repertoire diversity using deep sequencing normalized with unique cDNA molecular identifiers. Four age groups were formed from the donors: young (average 16 years), middle-aged (approximately 40), aged (62) and long-lived (82). To avoid experimental bias, donors of different ages were spread randomly across the sequencing lanes. Two additional independent replicas of 1 million unique cDNA reads from the same blood draw were analyzed for two donors (one aged 18 to 30 and one aged 80 or older). Results the study describes overall, beyond this receptor: Compared with the aged group, more naive CD4+ T cells, fewer expanded clones and increased TCR diversity were shown by the long-lived group, suggesting age selection. Because profiling used bulk unsorted PBMCs, naive and antigen-experienced compartments could not be compared conclusively. There was a strong correlation between observed TCR beta diversity and the percentage of naive T cells measured by flow cytometry. As age increased, observed TCR beta diversity per million T cells dropped in a roughly linear way, and a significant reduction was already evident by age about 40. Estimates of total diversity from one million sequenced T cells were regarded as lower bounds and underestimates. Because donor CMV infection status was unknown, age-related changes in expanded clonotypes were potentially confounded.

Libraries were built with 5' RACE. The data were produced on an Illumina HiSeq 2500. A second PCR of 7 to 11 cycles was performed with a sample-barcoded 5' primer and a J-beta primer mix. A template-switch 5' adaptor carrying 12 random nucleotides introduced a unique molecular identifier onto each TCR beta cDNA molecule. Each sample yielded at least 2.5 million CDR3-containing paired-end reads. First-strand cDNA synthesis was performed from all RNA using the Mint cDNA synthesis kit, with priming by a TRBC-specific oligonucleotide. After uracil-DNA glycosylase treatment, a first 18-cycle PCR used universal primers M1SS and BC2_uni_R on all cDNA. For the original study's pipeline: Each sample was normalized by randomly selecting 1 million high-quality reads, each carrying a distinct molecular identifier. Instead of being binned into consensus sequences, reads that shared molecular identifiers were thrown out. MiTCR, run with a Q25 quality threshold and the strictest error-elimination algorithm, handled CDR3 identification, clonotype clustering and error correction. Lower-bound total TCR beta diversity was estimated with a nonparametric unseen species model using Euler transformation. TCRdb applied fastp at Q25 and MiXCR to the public reads, then kept only in-frame beta chains. Under each unique CDR3 protein, matching rows form one entry showing the most common genes and DNA. These V and J calls derive from TCRdb rather than the authors' analysis. The sample table lists about 830,000 distinct CDR3 sequences, over 45% of them with a count of one. Together, the top ten hold 22% of the sample.

CDR1 and CDR2, looked up from the germline V gene, are SGHTA and FQGNSA. V lost 6 bases and J lost 6 bases, and the count of bases not matched to a germline gene is 10. The CDR3 goes from the cysteine to the phenylalanine over 14 residues. CDR3 DNA is the only sequence kept; it has 42 bases, read in frame from the first base. In regard to this clonotype: This clone's antigen is unknown. The record has no base qualities; no much larger clone is one base away.

The 35 to 40 donors, aged roughly 6 to 95 years, were systemically healthy Caucasian individuals from Russia. Each donor gave ten milliliters of peripheral blood, collected into EDTA-treated Vacutainer tubes. Ficoll-Paque density-gradient centrifugation was used to isolate PBMCs, with at least 7 million per sample. Total RNA was extracted from PBMCs with Trizol reagent, with at least 6 micrograms obtained per sample. For every donor, an aliquot of PBMCs went through flow cytometry to measure the percentages of naive CD45RAhigh/CD27high T cells. The chain couples TRBV7-2 to TRBJ2-7; 8 of the junction bases match TRBD2. The sequencing sample was made of blood. The sequence derives from a man aged 25-45 years in good health. The base sequence is TGTGCCAGCAGGTTTAGCGGGGCGGGCCGCGAGCAGTACTTC. Its protein is CASRFSGAGREQYF.